The clone carrying this TCR beta chain was seen more than once but under ten times. The data derive from a study of T-cell reconstitution after alpha-beta-depleted transplantation in children. Researchers prepared the TCRbeta library using unique molecular identifiers, the study reports. TCRdb re-derived calls from the PCR reads in MiXCR, one entry per CDR3 protein. The sample has some 500,000 distinct CDR3 sequences, around 17% seen once. The receptor was derived from a human donor who donated a stem cell graft to a child with acute lymphoblastic leukemia. Specimen: PBMCs from the stem cell graft donor, collected from the stem cell graft.

The CDR3 here is CSARPGQGRYGYTF. The CDR3, as DNA: TGCAGTGCTAGGCCGGGACAGGGGAGATATGGCTACACCTTC. The chain links TRBV20-1 to TRBJ1-2, with 10 bases that match TRBD1. The CDR3 runs to 14 residues. Per the germline V gene, CDR1 is DFQATT and CDR2 is SNEGSKA (reference sequence). Unmatched junction bases numbered 6, after V lost 3 bases and J lost 5 bases.